This TCR beta chain was captured by sequencing in a study of long-term antiretroviral therapy in people with HIV. Overall study findings and caveats: All time points showed a repertoire dominated by clones expanded before ART. Researchers lacked any data on ART adherence, viral resistance or therapy changes.

The sample holds a few counts of this clone. Its antigen is unidentified. Germline V gene lookup returns CDR1 GTSNPN and CDR2 SVGIG (reference sequence). V was trimmed by 6 bases and J by 0 bases, leaving 14 bases between them. The CDR3 is 15 residues long. There was at least one pre-ART PBMC sample for each donor, plus at least two post-ART PBMC samples. HIV-positive participants were all treated in the United States. The libraries were made with immunoSEQ v3.0 at survey level. Measured with immunoSEQ multiplex PCR; TCRdb has only the in-frame clones, and not every one. Here the sample spans under 30,000 clones, approximately 80% being singletons.

This chain joins TRBV30 and TRBJ2-2; weak D call: TRBD2 (6 bases). The clonotype comes from a woman younger than 45 with HIV. This specimen consisted of unsorted PBMCs, obtained 1.1 years before starting antiretroviral therapy. CDR3 sequence: CACQTGLANTGELFF. In DNA form, the CDR3 reads TGTGCCTGCCAGACGGGACTGGCGAACACCGGGGAGCTGTTTTTT.